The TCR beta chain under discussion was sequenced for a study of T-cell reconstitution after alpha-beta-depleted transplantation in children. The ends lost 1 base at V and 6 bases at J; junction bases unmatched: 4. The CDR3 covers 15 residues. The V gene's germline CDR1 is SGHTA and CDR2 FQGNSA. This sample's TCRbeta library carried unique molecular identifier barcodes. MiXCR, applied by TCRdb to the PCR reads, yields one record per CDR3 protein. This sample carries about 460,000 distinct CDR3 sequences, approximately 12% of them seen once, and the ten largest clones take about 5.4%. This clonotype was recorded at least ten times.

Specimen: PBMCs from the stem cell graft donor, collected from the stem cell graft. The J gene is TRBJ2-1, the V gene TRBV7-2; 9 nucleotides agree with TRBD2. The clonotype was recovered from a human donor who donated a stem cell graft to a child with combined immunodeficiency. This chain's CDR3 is CASSLGGGAFNEQFF. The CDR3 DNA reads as TGTGCCAGCAGCTTAGGCGGGGGGGCCTTCAATGAGCAGTTCTTC.